This T cell receptor beta chain is from a study of memory CD8 T cells in hepatitis C reinfection (TCRdb year 2017). As for the study more broadly: Of the five donors, three spontaneously resolved two consecutive HCV infections, and two cleared a primary infection but developed chronic infection after reinfection. An HCV reinfection was defined as a positive HCV RNA test that came after two negative tests taken at least 60 days apart. Samples for the late or post reinfection time point were taken from 12 to 24 weeks after reinfection was detected. In about 5 donors, the study followed the TCR beta repertoire of virus-specific CD8 T cells over time through an HCV reinfection episode. Four to six reinfection cases with stored pre-reinfection samples were identified between 2009 and 2012. Participants who had resolved a prior HCV infection were followed every 3 months in the reinfection study.

In the case of this clone: No cognate antigen has been identified for it. The input lacks base qualities; no much larger clone sits a single base away.

CDR1 and CDR2 were assigned from the germline V gene as MNHNS and SASEGT. Counted from cysteine to phenylalanine, this CDR3 has 13 amino acids. The entry retains the CDR3 DNA only, 39 bases that are in frame from base 1. The trim is 1 base for V and 1 base for J, with a gap of 5 bases between the germline ends. The receptor library was made with the immunoSEQ multiplex PCR assay. Genomic DNA was extracted from the sorted cells, and Adaptive Biotechnologies' automated high-throughput method was used to sequence the TCR beta V, D and J regions. A two-step, bias-controlled multiplex PCR was used to amplify the CDR3 regions. An Illumina instrument was used to sequence the amplified TCR beta libraries. The study's processing was this. The demultiplexed reads were processed to cut down on amplification and sequencing bias, and the IMGT database was used to assign CDR3 sequences to gene families. Repertoire data were analyzed with ImmunoSEQ software version 2.0. Clonotype lists were filtered to remove out-of-frame sequences as well as sequences containing stop codons in the CDR3. Any clonotype with a frequency under 0.01% was left out, since that frequency corresponded to less than one cell. Richness was calculated by dividing observed richness by the number of input cells, and evenness was calculated by dividing Shannon entropy by the log of observed richness. Simpson diversity and Morisita-Horn overlap indices were used to quantify repertoire diversity and similarity between time points. Clonotypes were grouped as dominant (>1%), sub-dominant (0.5-0.99%), low abundance (0.1-0.49%) or lowest abundance (<0.1%). For the germline index, total nucleotide additions were subtracted from total CDR3 length, and that difference was then divided by total CDR3 length. Here the immuneACCESS table is served through TCRdb, limited to in-frame sequences with V and J called. Missing clones are a known gap in these copies; in checked studies unresolved V genes cover under half, and the rest lacks a known reason. The V and J calls and clone size are taken from that table; D and trimming were inferred from the DNA. This sample lists about 46,000 clones; roughly 87% were detected once. 0.6% to 0.9% of the sample rests with the top ten.

Interpreted using the paper, the time point label stands for: late/post reinfection, 12 to 24 weeks after detection. Sorted cells were sequenced directly ex vivo, without in vitro expansion prior to TCR sequencing. The donors, who were people who inject drugs, were enrolled in the Montreal Acute Hepatitis C Cohort Study (HEPCO) in Canada. As controls, total naive CD8 T cells were sorted as viable CD3+ CD8+ CD45RO- cells from a couple of donors at all three reinfection time points. Before sorting, cryopreserved peripheral blood mononuclear cells were thawed, and CD8 T cells were purified from the thawed cells. The MACS CD8+ T cell Isolation Kit was used to enrich CD8 T cells by negative selection. Cell sorting was done on a BD FACSAria II sorter with FACSDiva software, and data were analyzed with FlowJo. General findings and caveats noted by the study authors: Because only 5 or 6 donors were included, definitive conclusions about public clonotypes linked to secondary clearance could not be reached by the study.

The sequence links TRBV6-1 to TRBJ2-7; confidence is insufficient to name the D gene. Sequenced: naive CD8+ T cells sorted from blood. The cell subset or site label here, explained by the study, means: total naive CD8+CD45RO- T cells. The sequence derives from a man aged 18 to 30 with hepatitis C virus infection. The DNA sequence is as follows: TGTGCCAGCAGTGAAGACGGTTCCTACGAGCAGTACTTC. Its product reads: CASSEDGSYEQYF.